This TCR beta chain is from a study of blood T cell dynamics during melanoma immunotherapy. The wider study: Patients with metastatic melanoma got pembrolizumab or nivolumab-ipilimumab as first-line care. Study results and caveats: At W3, later disease-control patients showed bifurcated PBMC repertoire changes, unlike progressors.

Details on this clone: Its antigen is still unknown.

Each bulk PBMC sample had roughly 400 ng DNA loaded. Repertoires were generated with immunoSEQ multiplex PCR, while TCRdb's copy carries only in-frame clones and drops some. This repertoire shows 10,000 or so clones, 70% to 90% found once; its top ten account for roughly 32%. This CDR3 contains 15 residues. The ends were cut back, 0 bases at V and 2 bases at J, with 9 bases in the middle. The germline gives CDR1 SGHVS, CDR2 FNYEAQ. Described time point: pre-treatment baseline. The chain uses TRBV7-6 and TRBJ2-3, with D tentatively TRBD2 (6 bases). The material sequenced was blood, taken from a patient treated with checkpoint blockade. This receptor was identified in a human donor with melanoma. The CDR3 nucleotides are TGTGCCAGCAGCTTAGCAGGAGGGTTCACAGATACGCAGTATTTT. Translation: CASSLAGGFTDTQYF.